This TCR beta chain was documented in a study of beta chain features in type 1 diabetes. Study observations and caveats: Moderate but significant shortening of TCRB CDR3s was recorded in all four CD4+ subsets from Type 1 diabetes patients.

Worth noting for this clone: The antigen remains unidentified. The sample holds other DNA sequences that translate to the same CDR3.

It was one heparinised blood draw, averaging roughly 120 mL, that each donor gave. The entirety of the isolated RNA underwent reverse transcription, so expressed TCRB transcripts were sequenced. Profiled with immunoSEQ multiplex PCR; TCRdb holds only in-frame clones, not every one. The sample includes under 300,000 clones, around 21% of them seen just once. The source is a woman aged 40 to 49 with type 1 diabetes. The specimen was naive CD4+ T cells from blood.

As DNA, the CDR3 is TGCAGCGTAGCGACCGATATGAACACTGAAGCTTTCTTT. It yields the protein CSVATDMNTEAFF. This rearrangement joins TRBV29-1 to TRBJ1-1; D ambiguous. Germline V CDR1 and CDR2: SQVTM, ANQGSEA. The CDR3 has 13 residues. Trimming cost V 6 bases and J 0 bases, with 11 bases left between them.